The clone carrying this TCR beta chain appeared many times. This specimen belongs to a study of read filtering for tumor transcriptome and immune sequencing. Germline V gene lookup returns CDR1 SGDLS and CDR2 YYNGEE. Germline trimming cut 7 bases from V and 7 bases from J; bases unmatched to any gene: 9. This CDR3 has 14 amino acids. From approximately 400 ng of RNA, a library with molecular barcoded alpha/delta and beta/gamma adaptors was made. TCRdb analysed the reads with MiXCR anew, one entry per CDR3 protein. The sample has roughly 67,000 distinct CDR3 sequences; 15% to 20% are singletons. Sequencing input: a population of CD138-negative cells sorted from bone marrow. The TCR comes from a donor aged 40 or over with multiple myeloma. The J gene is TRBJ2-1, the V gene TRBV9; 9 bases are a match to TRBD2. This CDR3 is CASGGRGGPNEQFF. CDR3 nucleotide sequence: TGTGCCAGCGGAGGGCGGGGGGGACCTAATGAGCAGTTCTTC.